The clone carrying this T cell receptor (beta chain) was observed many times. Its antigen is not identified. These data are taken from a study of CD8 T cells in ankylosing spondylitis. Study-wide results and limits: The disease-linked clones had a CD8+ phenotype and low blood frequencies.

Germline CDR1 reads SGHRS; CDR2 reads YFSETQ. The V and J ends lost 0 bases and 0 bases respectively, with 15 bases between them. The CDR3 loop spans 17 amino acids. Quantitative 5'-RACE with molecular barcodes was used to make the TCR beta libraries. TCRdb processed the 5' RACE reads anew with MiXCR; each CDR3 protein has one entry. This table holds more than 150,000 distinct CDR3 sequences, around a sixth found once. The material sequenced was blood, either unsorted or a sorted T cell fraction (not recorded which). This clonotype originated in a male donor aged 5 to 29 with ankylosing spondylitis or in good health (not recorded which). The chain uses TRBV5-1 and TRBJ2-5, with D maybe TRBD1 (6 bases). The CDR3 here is CASSLDGRGANQETQYF. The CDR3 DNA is TGCGCCAGCAGCTTGGACGGCAGGGGTGCCAACCAAGAGACCCAGTACTTC.